This is a list of T cell receptor beta chains from one sample in a study of cytomegalovirus exposure and HLA in healthy donors. Method: immunoSEQ multiplex PCR; TCRdb's copy keeps in-frame clones and lacks some. Of about 98,000 clones detected, about 80% appear once; the ten largest clones hold approximately 11%. Sequencing was carried out using PBMCs. These receptor sequences come from a man younger than 35 in good health and CMV-seropositive. CDR3s include the opening cysteine and the closing phenylalanine or tryptophan.

j_call cdr3_length v_call cdr3_aa
TRBJ2-5 13 TRBV7-9 CASSLGGRETQYF
TRBJ2-7 13 TRBV9 CASSAPGAYEQYF
TRBJ2-7 11 TRBV5-1 CASSSTGQQYF
TRBJ2-2 16 TRBV7-9 CASSLGTGSNTGELFF
TRBJ1-1 14 TRBV7-9 CASSLAGTGSEAFF
TRBJ1-2 15 TRBV5-4 CASSLSTRGDYGYTF
TRBJ2-1 16 TRBV4-1 CASSLTSGGAMDEQFF
TRBJ2-3 15 TRBV18 CASSPGQLGTDTQYF
TRBJ2-1 16 TRBV10-2 CASSEGVFSVSNEQFF
TRBJ2-3 16 TRBV5-3 CARSSRLESPPNTQYF
TRBJ2-7 13 TRBV11-3 CASSWQGGYEQYF
TRBJ2-2 16 TRBV28 CASSPDRGRYTGELFF
TRBJ2-3 16 TRBV28 CASSLGAGEDTDTQYF
TRBJ1-4 13 TRBV29-1 CSVEYGSNEKLFF
TRBJ2-6 18 TRBV10-2 CASSEGLAGGSGANVLTF
TRBJ2-2 15 TRBV29-1 CSVEDLRGGTGELFF
TRBJ1-3 14 TRBV5-6 CASSLQGTGNTIYF
TRBJ1-3 15 TRBV30 CAWSLKGIARNTIYF
TRBJ1-6 14 TRBV6-1 CASSESTGNSPLHF
TRBJ1-2 13 TRBV5-1 CASSSDSYYGYTF
TRBJ2-3 15 TRBV7-2 CASSLTGLAADTQYF
TRBJ2-7 12 TRBV28 CASGQPTYEQYF
TRBJ2-7 16 TRBV19 CASSIDSGTAIYEQYF
TRBJ2-7 12 TRBV6-5 CASTTGDYEQYF
TRBJ2-7 14 TRBV7-2 CASSFGLASSEQYF